This T cell receptor (beta chain) is from a study of cytomegalovirus exposure and HLA in healthy donors. Study context: Genotyping showed 70% to 90% of hundreds of donors falling in the Caucasian-associated ancestry cluster.

Primers for the PCR totalled 60 Vbeta and 13 Jbeta. The protocol was immunoSEQ multiplex PCR, while the TCRdb copy is restricted to in-frame clones and leaves out a portion. The sample features 100,000 to 150,000 clones, with roughly 1% in its top ten. Study-level findings and limits: 16,951 TCR beta sequences were associated with HLA alleles at 0.05 false discovery rate in a later analysis. Information on immune exposure was restricted to one variable (CMV serostatus).

The donors gave bone marrow, and they were healthy. Germline V CDR1 and CDR2: SGDLS, YYNGEE. The CDR3 loop spans 15 amino acids. J lost 2 bases, V lost 0 bases, and 2 bases had no gene match. As to this clone: Its antigen is unknown.

This receptor was taken from a young man in good health and CMV-seronegative. The sequenced sample consisted of PBMCs. The chain has TRBV9 and TRBJ2-3; TRBD2 matches 8 bases. Here the CDR3 reads CASSVAGGFTDTQYF. The CDR3 DNA is TGTGCCAGCAGCGTAGCGGGAGGGTTCACAGATACGCAGTATTTT.